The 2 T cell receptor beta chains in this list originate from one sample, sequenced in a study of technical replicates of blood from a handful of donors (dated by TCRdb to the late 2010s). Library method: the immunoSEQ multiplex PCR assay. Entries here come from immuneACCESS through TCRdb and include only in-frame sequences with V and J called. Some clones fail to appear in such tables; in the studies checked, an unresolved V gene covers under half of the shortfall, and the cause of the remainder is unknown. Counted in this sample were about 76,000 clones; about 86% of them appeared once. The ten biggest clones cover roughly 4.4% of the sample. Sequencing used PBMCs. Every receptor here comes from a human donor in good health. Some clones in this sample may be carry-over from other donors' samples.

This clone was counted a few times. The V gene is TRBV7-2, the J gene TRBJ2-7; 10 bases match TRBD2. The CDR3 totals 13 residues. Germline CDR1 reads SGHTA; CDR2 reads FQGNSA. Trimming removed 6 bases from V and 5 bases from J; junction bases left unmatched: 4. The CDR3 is CASRSGGANEQYF. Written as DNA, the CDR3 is TGTGCCAGCAGGAGCGGGGGGGCCAACGAGCAGTACTTC.

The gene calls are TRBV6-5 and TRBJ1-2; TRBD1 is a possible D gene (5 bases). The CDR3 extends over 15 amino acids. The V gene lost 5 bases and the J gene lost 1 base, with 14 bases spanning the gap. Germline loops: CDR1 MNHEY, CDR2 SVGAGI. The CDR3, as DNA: TGTGCCAGCAGTCCATGGGGCGGAAGTAACTATGGCTACACCTTC. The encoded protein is CASSPWGGSNYGYTF.